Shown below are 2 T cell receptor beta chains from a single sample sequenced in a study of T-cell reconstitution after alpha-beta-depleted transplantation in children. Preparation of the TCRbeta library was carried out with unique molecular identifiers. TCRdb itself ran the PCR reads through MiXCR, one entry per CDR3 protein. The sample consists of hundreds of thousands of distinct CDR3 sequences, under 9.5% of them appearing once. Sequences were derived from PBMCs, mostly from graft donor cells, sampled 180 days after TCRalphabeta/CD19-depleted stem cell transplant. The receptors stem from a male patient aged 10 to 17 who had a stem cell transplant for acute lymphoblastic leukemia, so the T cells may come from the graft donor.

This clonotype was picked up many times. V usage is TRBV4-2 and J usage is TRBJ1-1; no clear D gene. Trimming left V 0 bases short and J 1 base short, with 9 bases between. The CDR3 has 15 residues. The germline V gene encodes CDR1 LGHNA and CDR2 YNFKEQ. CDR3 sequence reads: CASSQERDSNTEAFF. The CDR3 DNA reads TGTGCCAGCAGCCAAGAGAGGGATTCGAACACTGAAGCTTTCTTT.

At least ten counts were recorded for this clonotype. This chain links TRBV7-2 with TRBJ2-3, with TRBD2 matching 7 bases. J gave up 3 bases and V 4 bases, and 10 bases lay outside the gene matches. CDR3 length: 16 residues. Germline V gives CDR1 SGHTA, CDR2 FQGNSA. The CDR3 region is CASSSYSGGGTDTQYF. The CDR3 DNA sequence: TGTGCCAGCAGCTCTTACAGTGGGGGAGGGACAGATACGCAGTATTTT.